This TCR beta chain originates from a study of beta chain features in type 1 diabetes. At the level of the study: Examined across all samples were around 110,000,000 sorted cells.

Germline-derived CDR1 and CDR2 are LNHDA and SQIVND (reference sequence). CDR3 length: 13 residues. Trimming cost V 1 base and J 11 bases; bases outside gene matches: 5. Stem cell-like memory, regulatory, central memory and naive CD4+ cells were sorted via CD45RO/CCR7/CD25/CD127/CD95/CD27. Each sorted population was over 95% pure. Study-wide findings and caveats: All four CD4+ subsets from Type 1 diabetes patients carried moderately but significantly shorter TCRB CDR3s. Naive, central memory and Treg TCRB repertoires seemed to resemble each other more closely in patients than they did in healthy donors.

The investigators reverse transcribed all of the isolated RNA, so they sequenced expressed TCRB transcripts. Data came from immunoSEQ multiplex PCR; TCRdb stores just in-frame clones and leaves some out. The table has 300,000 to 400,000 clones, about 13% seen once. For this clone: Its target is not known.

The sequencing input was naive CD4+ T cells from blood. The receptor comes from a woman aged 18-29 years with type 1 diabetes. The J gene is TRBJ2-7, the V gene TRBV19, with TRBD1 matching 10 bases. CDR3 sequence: CASSIAGQGNKYF. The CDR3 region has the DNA TGTGCCAGTAGTATAGCGGGACAGGGGAATAAGTACTTC.